The next 27 T cell receptor beta chains were all read from a single sample in a study of human T cells and chemical hapten exposure. The time point here: patch test 1, 2 weeks after DPC sensitization. Specified treatment: therapeutic diphenylcyclopropenone sensitization with weekly scalp DPC. One entry per CDR3 protein results from TCRdb running MiXCR on the RACE reads. The table shows about 120,000 distinct CDR3 sequences, with about 12% occurring only once. Sequences were derived from whole blood, sampled in connection with sensitization to the hapten diphenylcyclopropenone (DPC). The origin of the receptors is a woman aged 45-60 years with alopecia areata. Some clones in this sample may be carry-over from other donors' samples.

The chain combines TRBV6-2 or TRBV6-3 with TRBJ2-3; either TRBD1 or TRBD2 may supply D (6 bases each). CDR3 length equals 14 residues. Germline V CDR1 and CDR2: MNHEY, SVGEGT. With 8 bases removed from V and 1 base from J, the gap between germline ends came to 13 bases. The CDR3 bases are TGTGCCAGCTCGTGGAGGGGGGGCACAGATACGCAGTATTTT. Protein: CASSWRGGTDTQYF.

The chain carries TRBV3-1 and TRBJ2-7; no clear D gene. Per the germline V gene, CDR1 is LGHDT and CDR2 is YNNKEL (reference sequence). The CDR3 sequence is 12 residues long. V lost 4 bases and J 7 bases, leaving 11 bases between the germline ends. The CDR3 is CASSRNLWEQYF. CDR3 in DNA: TGTGCCAGCAGCCGAAACTTGTGGGAGCAGTACTTC.

This clonotype was counted at least ten times. The chain carries TRBV27 and TRBJ2-7, with 9 bases identical to TRBD2. Trimming at V came to 6 bases and at J to 0 bases, leaving 3 bases not matched to a gene. Germline values: CDR1 MNHEY, CDR2 SMNVEV (reference sequence). The CDR3 totals 14 residues. In nucleotides, the CDR3 is TGTGCCAGCAGCCTAGCGGGGATCTCCTACGAGCAGTACTTC. Translation gives CASSLAGISYEQYF.

This clonotype was recorded at least ten times. The chain is built from TRBV6-1 and TRBJ1-2; 10 nucleotides line up with TRBD1. Per germline, CDR1 MNHNS and CDR2 SASEGT. V gave up 6 bases and J gave up 10 bases; unmatched junction bases: 14. The CDR3 sequence is 15 residues long. The CDR3 bases are TGTGCCAGCAGACCCCATCCGGGACAGGGGATTATCTACACCTTC. Protein: CASRPHPGQGIIYTF.

The CDR3 nucleotides read TGTGCCAGGGGCAGGTCTGGCTACACCTTC. It is translated as CARGRSGYTF. V gene TRBV2 combines with J gene TRBJ1-2, with D hard to call. CDR3 length equals 10 residues. Germline-derived CDR1 and CDR2 are SNHLY and FYNNEI. V lost 9 bases and J 7 bases, leaving 9 bases between the germline ends.

The V gene is TRBV11-2, the J gene TRBJ1-3, with D perhaps TRBD1 (5 bases). The germline V gene encodes CDR1 SGHAT and CDR2 FQNNGV. Trimming pared 4 bases from V and 2 bases from J, leaving 9 bases between. This CDR3 has 14 amino acids. CDR3 sequence (DNA): TGTGCCAGCAGCTCTCAGGGAACTGGAAACACCATATATTTT. Translated, it gives CASSSQGTGNTIYF.

This clonotype was counted only a few times. The chain couples TRBV4-2 to TRBJ1-6; 8 bases line up with TRBD1. CDR3 size: 18 residues. The germline V gene encodes CDR1 LGHNA and CDR2 YNFKEQ. V shed 0 bases and J 7 bases; nucleotides not matched to a gene: 11. CDR3: CASSQEGLKGQVNSPLHF. The CDR3 DNA is TGTGCCAGCAGCCAAGAGGGTTTGAAGGGACAGGTAAATTCACCCCTCCACTTT.

This clonotype was counted many times. This chain connects TRBV24-1 to TRBJ1-1, with TRBD1 matching over 7 bases. The germline CDR1 and CDR2 sequences are KGHDR and SFDVKD. V dropped 7 bases and J dropped 1; count of bases not matched to a gene: 2. The length of the CDR3 is 13 residues. The CDR3 loop is CATRRGPNTEAFF. The CDR3 DNA reads as TGTGCCACCAGGAGGGGGCCGAACACTGAAGCTTTCTTT.

The table lists this clonotype with many counts. V and J are TRBV7-6 and TRBJ1-6, with D possibly TRBD1 on 5 matching bases. V lost 3 bases, J lost 11 bases, and 20 bases lay in between. CDR1 SGHVS and CDR2 FNYEAQ come from the germline V gene. This CDR3 is built from 16 residues. The CDR3 loop is CASSLTADPLQAPLHF. The CDR3, as DNA: TGTGCCAGCAGCTTGACAGCCGACCCACTACAGGCACCCCTCCACTTT.

The chain joins TRBV5-5 to TRBJ1-5; 7 bases match TRBD1. The CDR3 contains 14 residues. CDR1 and CDR2 (germline): SGHKS, YYEKEE (reference sequence). V was pared by 0 bases and J by 7 bases, with 4 bases of the junction left unmatched. The DNA for the CDR3 is TGTGCCAGCAGCTTGGACAGGGGACGCCAGCCCCAGCATTTT. It yields the protein CASSLDRGRQPQHF. Using reference TRBV5-5 and TRBJ1-5 for the parts outside the CDR3, the full variable domain is DAGVTQSPTHLIKTRGQQVTLRCSPISGHKSVSWYQQVLGQGPQFIFQYYEKEERGRGNFPDRFSARQFPNYSSELNVNALLLGDSALYLCASSLDRGRQPQHFGDGTRLSIL.

This chain connects TRBV10-3 to TRBJ2-2; maybe TRBD2 (6 bases). Germline CDR1 and CDR2: ENHRY and SYGVKD. The CDR3 contains 17 residues. V shed 6 bases and J shed 8 bases, with 25 bases lying between them. CDR3 sequence reads: CAISLTGGAVAGGELFF. CDR3 in DNA: TGTGCCATCAGCCTAACTGGAGGGGCGGTTGCCGGAGGGGAGCTGTTTTTT.

This clonotype was recorded at least ten times. The CDR3 here is CASSQDLSGELFF. Written as DNA, the CDR3 is TGTGCCAGCAGCCAAGATCTTTCCGGGGAGCTGTTTTTT. The chain combines TRBV14 with TRBJ2-2; D is undetermined. The CDR3 extends over 13 amino acids. Trimming removed 0 bases at V and 6 bases at J, with 5 bases between. Germline assignment: CDR1 SGHDN and CDR2 FVKESK.

The gene calls are TRBV10-3 and TRBJ1-5; tentative D call: TRBD1 (6 bases). V was cut by 3 bases and J by 7 bases, with 10 bases left in between. The CDR3 has 13 amino acids. The germline V gene encodes CDR1 ENHRY and CDR2 SYGVKD. The CDR3 is CAISDMGAQPQHF. CDR3 bases: TGTGCCATCAGTGATATGGGGGCACAGCCCCAGCATTTT.

This chain joins TRBV7-9 and TRBJ2-7; D may match TRBD1 or TRBD2 (5 bases each). Trimming pared 6 bases from V and 5 bases from J, leaving 17 bases between. Germline V gene sequence: CDR1 SEHNR, CDR2 FQNEAQ (reference sequence). The CDR3 covers 14 residues. CDR3 region: CASRSFLGTHEQYF. The CDR3 DNA is TGTGCCAGCAGAAGCTTCCTCGGGACCCACGAGCAGTACTTC.

This clonotype was seen more than once but under ten times. This chain links TRBV3-1 with TRBJ1-3; D call uncertain. CDR3 size: 16 residues. V was pared by 4 bases and J by 0 bases, with 13 bases between. Per the germline V gene, CDR1 is LGHDT and CDR2 is YNNKEL (reference sequence). CDR3 protein: CASSPLHSYSGNTIYF. CDR3 nucleotides: TGTGCCAGCAGCCCCCTCCACAGCTACTCTGGAAACACCATATATTTT. Based on the CDR3 plus reference TRBV3-1 and TRBJ1-3, the full variable domain is DTAVSQTPKYLVTQMGNDKSIKCEQNLGHDTMYWYKQDSKKFLKIMFSYNNKELIINETVPNRFSPKSPDKAHLNLHINSLELGDSAVYFCASSPLHSYSGNTIYFGEGSWLTVV.

This clonotype has a handful of counts. The CDR3 DNA reads as TGTGCCAGCAGTTTAGGTCACACTGAAGCTTTCTTT. Its translation is CASSLGHTEAFF. The chain has TRBV28 and TRBJ1-1; D is undetermined. The V gene's germline CDR1 is MDHEN and CDR2 SYDVKM. V dropped 2 bases and J dropped 3 bases, with 4 bases sitting between them. The CDR3 is 12 residues long.

The V gene is TRBV12-3 or TRBV12-4, the J gene TRBJ1-1; D not resolved. Between the trimmed V and J ends, which lost 1 base and 0 bases, there was a span of 21 bases. The CDR3 totals 19 residues. The CDR3 sequence: CASSLGLGGGYLMNTEAFF. CDR3 DNA sequence: TGTGCCAGCAGTTTAGGCCTAGGCGGCGGCTACCTCATGAACACTGAAGCTTTCTTT.

This clonotype appeared many times. V usage is TRBV18 and J usage is TRBJ2-5; D may be TRBD1 (5 bases). The CDR3 has 12 amino acids. Trimming stripped 3 bases from V and 5 bases from J, with 7 bases between. Looked up from germline, CDR1 is KGHSH and CDR2 is LQKENI. The CDR3 sequence: CASSPPGETQYF. CDR3 in DNA: TGTGCCAGCTCACCTCCAGGGGAGACCCAGTACTTC. Full variable domain (remainder filled in from reference TRBV18 and TRBJ2-5): NAGVMQNPRHLVRRRGQEARLRCSPMKGHSHVYWYRQLPEEGLKFMVYLQKENIIDESGMPKERFSAEFPKEGPSILRIQQVVRGDSAAYFCASSPPGETQYFGPGTRLLVL.

This clonotype was counted many times. V and J are TRBV28 and TRBJ2-1, with 9 bases matching TRBD2. The CDR3 length is 17 residues. Germline lookup yields CDR1 MDHEN and CDR2 SYDVKM. Unmatched junction bases numbered 13, after V lost 10 bases and J lost 0 bases. The CDR3 nucleotides read TGTGCCATCACCTCTAGCGGGACGCCCACCTCCTACAATGAGCAGTTCTTC. This translates into CAITSSGTPTSYNEQFF. Full variable domain (missing parts from reference TRBV28 and TRBJ2-1): DVKVTQSSRYLVKRTGEKVFLECVQDMDHENMFWYRQDPGLGLRLIYFSYDVKMKEKGDIPEGYSVSREKKERFSLILESASTNQTSMYLCAITSSGTPTSYNEQFFGPGTRLTVL.

This clonotype appeared a few times. The chain links TRBV6-2 or TRBV6-3 to TRBJ2-7, with 7 bases aligning to TRBD1. V was pared by 6 bases and J by 7 bases, with 15 bases of the junction left unmatched. This CDR3 has 15 residues. CDR1 and CDR2 from the germline V gene are MNHEY and SVGEGT. The CDR3 protein is CASSYTGTAPGEQYF. Written as DNA, the CDR3 is TGTGCCAGCAGCTACACAGGGACAGCCCCTGGTGAGCAGTACTTC.

In this sample, this clonotype turned up many times. The rearrangement uses TRBV20-1 and TRBJ2-7, with a possible D match to TRBD2 (6 bases). Trimming cost V 5 bases and J 3 bases, with 17 bases left between them. Germline V lookup: CDR1 DFQATT, CDR2 SNEGSKA (reference sequence). The CDR3 runs 14 residues. CDR3 amino acids: CSALLARGGYEQYF. The CDR3 bases are TGCAGTGCTCTTCTAGCGAGAGGCGGCTACGAGCAGTACTTC.

The V and J genes are TRBV10-2 and TRBJ2-3, with D possibly being TRBD1 (5 bases). The CDR3 sequence is 15 residues long. Germline loops: CDR1 WSHSY, CDR2 SAAADI. V lost 3 bases and J 5 bases, leaving 15 bases between the germline ends. In DNA form, the CDR3 reads TGCGCCAGCAGTGACCTAGGGGTTTCTGGAGATACGCAGTATTTT. This codes for CASSDLGVSGDTQYF.

The rearrangement links TRBV28 to TRBJ2-7; TRBD1 matches 10 bases. Germline lookup yields CDR1 MDHEN and CDR2 SYDVKM. The CDR3 has 15 amino acids. V lost 3 bases and J lost 2; bases outside the gene matches: 4. CDR3 in amino acids: CASSFPGTGAYEQYF. CDR3 in DNA: TGTGCCAGCAGTTTCCCCGGGACAGGGGCCTACGAGCAGTACTTC.

This clonotype was seen at least ten times. The chain uses TRBV28 and TRBJ2-7; 11 bases fit TRBD2. The ends lost 4 bases at V and 6 bases at J; junction bases unmatched: 5. The V gene's germline CDR1 is MDHEN and CDR2 SYDVKM. CDR3 length: 14 amino acids. The DNA for the CDR3 is TGTGCCAGCAGTTGGACTAGCGGGCGGTCCGAGCAGTACTTC. Translated, it gives CASSWTSGRSEQYF.

This clonotype was recorded many times. V and J are TRBV7-9 and TRBJ1-2; TRBD1 aligns across 8 bases. The trim removed 10 bases at V and 0 bases at J, leaving 4 bases unmatched. From germline, CDR1 is SEHNR and CDR2 FQNEAQ (reference sequence). The CDR3 is made up of 13 amino acids. The chain's CDR3 is CATRQGTNYGYTF. The CDR3 nucleotides read TGTGCCACCAGACAGGGGACTAACTATGGCTACACCTTC.

Points on this clonotype: Likely a read error: the CDR3 ends without its conserved phenylalanine or tryptophan. The V gene is TRBV20-1, the J gene TRBJ1-5; 7 bases are a match to TRBD1. With V trimmed by 3 bases and J by 2 bases, 7 bases remained unmatched. The germline V gene encodes CDR1 DFQATT and CDR2 SNEGSKA (reference sequence). The CDR3 extends over 15 amino acids. The CDR3 loop is CSARTAQGGNQPQHS. The CDR3 coding sequence is TGCAGTGCTAGGACAGCCCAGGGGGGCAATCAGCCCCAGCATTCT.

At least ten counts were recorded for this clonotype. The chain is built from TRBV29-1 and TRBJ2-2; D is unclear. The germline V gene encodes CDR1 SQVTM and CDR2 ANQGSEA. V lost 5 bases and J lost 3, with 10 bases in between. The CDR3 contains 13 residues. The CDR3 sequence: CSVSRSYTGELFF. CDR3 bases: TGCAGCGTTTCCCGGTCGTACACCGGGGAGCTGTTTTTT.